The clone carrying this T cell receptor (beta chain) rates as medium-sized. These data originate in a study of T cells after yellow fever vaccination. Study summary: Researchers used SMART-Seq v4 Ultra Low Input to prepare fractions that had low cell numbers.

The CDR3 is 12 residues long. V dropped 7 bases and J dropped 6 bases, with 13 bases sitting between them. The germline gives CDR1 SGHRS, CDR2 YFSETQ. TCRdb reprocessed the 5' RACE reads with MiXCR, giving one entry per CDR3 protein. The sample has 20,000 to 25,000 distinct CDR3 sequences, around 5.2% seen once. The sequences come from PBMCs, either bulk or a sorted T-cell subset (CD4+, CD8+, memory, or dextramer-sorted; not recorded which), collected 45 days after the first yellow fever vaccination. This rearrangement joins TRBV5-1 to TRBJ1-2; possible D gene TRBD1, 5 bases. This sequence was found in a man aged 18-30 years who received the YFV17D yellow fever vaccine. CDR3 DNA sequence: TGCGCCAGCTCGAGGACACCTGATGGCTACACCTTC. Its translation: CASSRTPDGYTF.